The 29 T cell receptor beta chains listed next were all sequenced from one sample in a study of T cell repertoires in cytomegalovirus infection. Antigen specificity for these receptors is unknown. TCRdb redid the calling of the reads with MiXCR, one entry per CDR3 protein. Here the sample spans roughly 730,000 distinct CDR3 sequences, around 31% being singletons. Here the sequenced sample was cultured PBMCs, taken from culture after CMV antigen stimulation. The receptor set was obtained from a human donor in good health (CMV status not recorded). Some clones in this sample may be carry-over from other donors' samples.

The chain combines TRBV20-1 with TRBJ2-7; 10 positions match TRBD2. Germline V gives CDR1 DFQATT, CDR2 SNEGSKA (reference sequence). Trimming removed 4 bases from V and 0 bases from J; junction bases left unmatched: 0. The CDR3 has 13 residues. The CDR3 DNA reads TGCAGTGCTACTAGCGGGGGCTCCTACGAGCAGTACTTC. This gives the protein CSATSGGSYEQYF.

This clonotype showed up just once. The V and J genes are TRBV3-1 and TRBJ2-5; 7 bases fit TRBD2. Germline values: CDR1 LGHDT, CDR2 YNNKEL (reference sequence). The CDR3 has 16 amino acids. V was clipped by 3 bases and J by 2 bases; unmatched bases: 9. CDR3 protein: CASSQGGLGPQETQYF. The CDR3 coding sequence is TGTGCCAGCAGCCAGGGAGGGTTGGGACCACAAGAGACCCAGTACTTC.

This clonotype showed up just a few times. V gene TRBV4-3 combines with J gene TRBJ2-7, with 9 bases that match TRBD2. The V segment lost 1 base and the J segment 5 bases; nucleotides outside the gene matches: 3. The CDR3 extends over 14 amino acids. Germline assignment: CDR1 LGHNA and CDR2 YSLEER. The CDR3 region is CASSQASGRNEQYF. The DNA for the CDR3 is TGCGCCAGCAGCCAAGCGAGCGGGAGGAACGAGCAGTACTTC.

This clonotype occurred a few times. The V and J genes are TRBV10-3 and TRBJ1-4; 8 bases align to TRBD1. The CDR3 has 16 amino acids. J lost 8 bases, V lost 5 bases, and 13 bases had no gene match. CDR1 and CDR2 from the germline V gene are ENHRY and SYGVKD. The CDR3 DNA reads TGTGCCATCAGTTCGTTCCCGACAGGGGCAGGCGAAAAACTGTTTTTT. It translates to CAISSFPTGAGEKLFF.

The chain carries TRBV18 and TRBJ2-7; 7 bases align to TRBD1. There are 14 residues in the CDR3. V lost 4 bases, J lost 6 bases, and 9 bases stayed unmatched. Germline CDR1 reads KGHSH; CDR2 reads LQKENI. CDR3 in DNA: TGTGCCAGCTCACGGCCCACAGGGGTGGGCGAGCAGTACTTC. Protein sequence: CASSRPTGVGEQYF.

The V and J genes are TRBV4-1 and TRBJ1-6; no clear D gene. The germline V and J ends were trimmed by 1 base and 1 base, with 11 bases remaining between them. The germline V gene has CDR1 MGHRA and CDR2 YSYEKL. This CDR3 is built from 17 residues. The CDR3 nucleotides are TGCGCCAGCAGCCAAGGAAATGGGGTTTCCTATAATTCACCCCTCCACTTT. Its translation is CASSQGNGVSYNSPLHF.

This clonotype has at least ten counts. The rearrangement uses TRBV7-2 and TRBJ1-5; D might be TRBD1 (5 bases). V lost 3 bases, J lost 5 bases, and 11 bases lay in between. This CDR3 region has 14 residues. CDR1 SGHTA and CDR2 FQGNSA come from the germline V gene. The CDR3 bases are TGTGCCAGCAGCTTCAGGGCTTCGGATCAGCCCCAGCATTTT. Its translation is CASSFRASDQPQHF.

This clonotype came up many times. The V call is TRBV7-2, the J call TRBJ2-4; the D is unclear. In germline, CDR1 is SGHTA, CDR2 FQGNSA. The V end lost 1 base, the J end lost 1 base, and 11 bases lay between the germline ends. The CDR3 runs to 16 residues. The CDR3, as DNA: TGTGCCAGCAGCTTAGGGCGAAGTACGGCCAAAAACATTCAGTACTTC. Residues: CASSLGRSTAKNIQYF. Variable domain in full (rest from reference TRBV7-2 and TRBJ2-4): GAGVSQSPSNKVTEKGKDVELRCDPISGHTALYWYRQSLGQGLEFLIYFQGNSAPDKSGLPSDRFSAERTGGSVSTLTIQRTQQEDSAVYLCASSLGRSTAKNIQYFGAGTRLSVL.

CDR3 loop: CSGGNYEQYF. CDR3 sequence (DNA): TGCAGTGGGGGGAACTACGAGCAGTACTTC. The genes are TRBV20-1 and TRBJ2-7; D possibly matches TRBD1 or TRBD2 (5 bases each). This CDR3 has 10 residues. The germline V gene has CDR1 DFQATT and CDR2 SNEGSKA (reference sequence). The V end lost 7 bases, the J end lost 3 bases, and 7 bases lay between the germline ends.

This clonotype was detected ten times or more. The chain employs TRBV7-8 and TRBJ2-5; D gene uncertain. Trimming took off 0 bases at V and 1 base at J, with 6 bases between the two ends. CDR1 and CDR2 (germline): SGHVS, FQNEAQ. This CDR3 has 14 residues. The CDR3 loop is CASSLAGIQETQYF. As DNA, the CDR3 is TGTGCCAGCAGCTTAGCGGGTATCCAAGAGACCCAGTACTTC.

The chain couples TRBV10-3 to TRBJ1-6, with D perhaps matching TRBD1 (6 bases). V lost 4 bases, J lost 7 bases, and 11 bases lay in between. The CDR3 is made up of 14 amino acids. Germline V gene lookup returns CDR1 ENHRY and CDR2 SYGVKD. The CDR3 protein is CAISVVGGNSPLHF. In nucleotides, the CDR3 is TGTGCCATCAGTGTTGTGGGGGGCAATTCACCCCTCCACTTT.

V gene TRBV7-6 combines with J gene TRBJ1-6, with a possible D match to TRBD1 (6 bases). Germline CDR1 reads SGHVS; CDR2 reads FNYEAQ. The CDR3 is 14 residues long. Trimming removed 5 bases from V and 10 bases from J, with 15 bases in between. CDR3 nucleotides: TGTGCCAGCAGCCCACAGGGTGCGAACTCACCCCTCCACTTT. Its protein is CASSPQGANSPLHF.

The V call is TRBV20-1, the J call TRBJ2-7; D is perhaps TRBD2 (5 bases). The V end lost 2 bases, the J end lost 5 bases, and 7 bases lay between the germline ends. The CDR3 contains 11 residues. CDR1 is DFQATT and CDR2 is SNEGSKA in the germline V gene (reference sequence). CDR3 loop: CSARMGDEQYF. In DNA, the CDR3 is TGCAGTGCTAGAATGGGAGACGAGCAGTACTTC.

V gene TRBV20-1 combines with J gene TRBJ2-1, with D maybe TRBD2 (5 bases). The CDR3 spans 12 residues. The ends were cut back, 5 bases at V and 3 bases at J, with 8 bases in the middle. Germline V gene data show CDR1 as DFQATT and CDR2 as SNEGSKA (reference sequence). The CDR3, as DNA: TGCAGTGCTGAAACTAGCTACAATGAGCAGTTCTTC. Translating it yields CSAETSYNEQFF.

This clonotype was seen a few times. The rearrangement links TRBV5-5 to TRBJ1-2; TRBD1 matches at 8 bases. V gave up 2 bases and J gave up 2 bases; unmatched junction bases: 8. The CDR3 totals 16 residues. CDR1 SGHKS and CDR2 YYEKEE come from the germline V gene (reference sequence). The CDR3 nucleotides read TGTGCCAGCAGCTTTACCTTGACAGGGGCCAACTATGGCTACACCTTC. The encoded protein is CASSFTLTGANYGYTF.

Comment on this clonotype: The DNA is omitted, as the CDR3 cannot be located on it reliably, and the CDR3 follows TCRdb's listing. This chain uses TRBV19 with TRBJ2-6; the table's D call, TRBD2, has no DNA check behind it. The CDR3 has 15 residues if both end residues are counted. CDR1 and CDR2 (germline): LNHDA, SQIVND (reference sequence). The CDR3 loop reads CASTSEVSGANVLTF.

The genes are TRBV5-1 and TRBJ2-1; 7 nucleotides line up with TRBD1. This CDR3 region has 14 residues. Germline V gives CDR1 SGHRS, CDR2 YFSETQ. Trimming at V came to 4 bases and at J to 5 bases, leaving 6 bases not matched to a gene. CDR3 amino acids: CASSVDRTDNEQFF. The CDR3, as DNA: TGCGCCAGCAGCGTGGACAGGACAGACAATGAGCAGTTCTTC.

V usage is TRBV7-2 and J usage is TRBJ2-2; D might be TRBD2 (6 bases). The CDR3 loop spans 14 amino acids. V was cut by 1 base and J by 5 bases, with 8 bases left in between. CDR1 and CDR2 (germline): SGHTA, FQGNSA. CDR3 in amino acids: CASSLGGRTGELFF. CDR3 in DNA: TGTGCCAGCAGCTTAGGAGGGAGGACCGGGGAGCTGTTTTTT.

The chain carries TRBV11-2 and TRBJ2-3; 11 bases agree with TRBD2. V shed 4 bases and J 5 bases; nucleotides not matched to a gene: 11. Germline V gene lookup returns CDR1 SGHAT and CDR2 FQNNGV. The CDR3 contains 17 residues. The CDR3 region is CASSSGLAARPGDTQYF. The CDR3 bases are TGTGCCAGCAGCTCGGGACTAGCGGCACGGCCGGGAGATACGCAGTATTTT.

This clonotype was seen a few times. In nucleotides, the CDR3 is TGTGCCAGCAGCTTAGATGGAAACACCGGGGAGCTGTTTTTT. Its translation is CASSLDGNTGELFF. The chain is built from TRBV11-2 and TRBJ2-2; D is uncertain. The CDR3 has 14 residues. V was clipped by 0 bases and J by 2 bases, with 4 bases between them. Germline V gene lookup returns CDR1 SGHAT and CDR2 FQNNGV.

V is TRBV9 and J is TRBJ2-5; D not resolved. Germline-derived CDR1 and CDR2 are SGDLS and YYNGEE. This CDR3 contains 14 residues. V gave up 4 bases and J gave up 0 bases, with 10 bases separating them. The CDR3 DNA follows: TGTGCCAGCAGCACCGGTGGGTACCAAGAGACCCAGTACTTC. This codes for CASSTGGYQETQYF.

A remark on this clonotype: A much larger clone sits a single nucleotide away, making a read error possible. The rearrangement uses TRBV6-6 and TRBJ2-7; 7 nucleotides align to TRBD1. Germline V gene sequence: CDR1 MNHNY, CDR2 SVGAGI (reference sequence). There are 13 residues in the CDR3. V dropped 4 bases and J dropped 2; count of bases not matched to a gene: 2. The CDR3 coding sequence is TGTGCCAGCAGTTGGGACAGAACCTACGAGCAGTACTTC. Translated: CASSWDRTYEQYF.

This clonotype has only a few counts. This sequence joins TRBV2 and TRBJ1-5; D gene ambiguous. The V gene lost 4 bases and the J gene lost 0 bases, with 16 bases spanning the gap. Germline V gene data show CDR1 as SNHLY and CDR2 as FYNNEI. This CDR3 spans 17 amino acids. CDR3 bases: TGTGCCAGCAGTGGCCCTTTGCGACTCGGTAGCAATCAGCCCCAGCATTTT. It codes for CASSGPLRLGSNQPQHF.

This chain connects TRBV19 to TRBJ1-5; D is unclear. Per the germline V gene, CDR1 is LNHDA and CDR2 is SQIVND (reference sequence). V was cut by 9 bases and J by 6 bases, with 21 bases left in between. This CDR3 is built from 15 residues. CDR3: CASLPPPGEGQPQHF. DNA of the CDR3: TGTGCCAGCCTACCCCCGCCAGGAGAAGGTCAGCCCCAGCATTTT.

This clonotype was picked up a small number of times. V usage is TRBV10-3 and J usage is TRBJ1-4; possibly TRBD1 for D (6 bases). The CDR3 covers 13 residues. V shed 6 bases and J shed 8 bases, with 13 bases lying between them. Per germline, CDR1 ENHRY and CDR2 SYGVKD. The CDR3 sequence: CAIRGSRGEKLFF. CDR3 coding DNA: TGTGCCATCAGGGGTTCGAGGGGGGAAAAACTGTTTTTT.

The V and J genes are TRBV6-5 and TRBJ1-1; 8 nucleotides align to TRBD1. Germline CDR1 reads MNHEY; CDR2 reads SVGAGI. The CDR3 length is 14 residues. V was clipped by 4 bases and J by 3 bases; unmatched bases: 4. The CDR3 is CASSFETGDTEAFF. DNA of the CDR3: TGTGCCAGCAGTTTCGAGACAGGGGACACTGAAGCTTTCTTT.

This clonotype occurred a few times. V usage is TRBV5-5 and J usage is TRBJ2-1; 7 positions agree with TRBD1. The CDR3 is 15 residues long. Per germline, CDR1 SGHKS and CDR2 YYEKEE (reference sequence). V gave up 7 bases and J gave up 6 bases; unmatched junction bases: 13. For the CDR3, the DNA is TGTGCCAGCTCTCTAAGGGGGCCGCCGGGCAATGAGCAGTTCTTC. It encodes CASSLRGPPGNEQFF. Full variable domain (outside the CDR3, taken from reference TRBV5-5 and TRBJ2-1): DAGVTQSPTHLIKTRGQQVTLRCSPISGHKSVSWYQQVLGQGPQFIFQYYEKEERGRGNFPDRFSARQFPNYSSELNVNALLLGDSALYLCASSLRGPPGNEQFFGPGTRLTVL.

This clonotype was detected a few times. The rearrangement uses TRBV12-3 or TRBV12-4 and TRBJ1-1; D is ambiguous. The length of the CDR3 is 12 residues. Between the trimmed V and J ends, which lost 5 bases and 2 bases, there was a span of 6 bases. The CDR3 DNA sequence: TGTGCCAGCAGTCCCAGTAACACTGAAGCTTTCTTT. Its protein product is CASSPSNTEAFF.

The chain couples TRBV7-2 to TRBJ1-2; D remains unclear. Trimming cost V 1 base and J 4 bases, with 10 bases left between them. The CDR3 is 14 residues long. The V gene's germline CDR1 is SGHTA and CDR2 FQGNSA. The DNA of the CDR3 is TGTGCCAGCAGCTTAGGTGCGGTGACCTATGGCTACACCTTC. This sequence encodes CASSLGAVTYGYTF.